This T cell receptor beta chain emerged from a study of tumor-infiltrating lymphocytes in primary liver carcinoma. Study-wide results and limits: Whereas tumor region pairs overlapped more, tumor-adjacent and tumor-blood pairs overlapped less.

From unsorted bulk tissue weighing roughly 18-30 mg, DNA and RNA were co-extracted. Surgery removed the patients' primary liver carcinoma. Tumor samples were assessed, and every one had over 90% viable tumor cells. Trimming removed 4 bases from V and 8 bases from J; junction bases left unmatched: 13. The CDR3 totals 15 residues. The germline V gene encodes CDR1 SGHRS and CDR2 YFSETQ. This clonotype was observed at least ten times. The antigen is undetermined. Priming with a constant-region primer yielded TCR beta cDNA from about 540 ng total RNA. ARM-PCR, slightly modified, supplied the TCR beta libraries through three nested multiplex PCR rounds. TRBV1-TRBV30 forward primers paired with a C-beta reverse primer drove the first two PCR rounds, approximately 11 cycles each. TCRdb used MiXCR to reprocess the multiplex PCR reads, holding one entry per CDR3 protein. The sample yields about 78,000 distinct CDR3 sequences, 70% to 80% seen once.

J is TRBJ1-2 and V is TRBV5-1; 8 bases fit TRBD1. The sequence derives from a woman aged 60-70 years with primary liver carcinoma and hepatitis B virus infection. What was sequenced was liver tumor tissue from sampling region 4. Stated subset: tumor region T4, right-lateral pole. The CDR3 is CASSPGDRPTRGYTF. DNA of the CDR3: TGCGCCAGCAGCCCCGGGGACAGGCCTACGCGGGGCTACACCTTC.